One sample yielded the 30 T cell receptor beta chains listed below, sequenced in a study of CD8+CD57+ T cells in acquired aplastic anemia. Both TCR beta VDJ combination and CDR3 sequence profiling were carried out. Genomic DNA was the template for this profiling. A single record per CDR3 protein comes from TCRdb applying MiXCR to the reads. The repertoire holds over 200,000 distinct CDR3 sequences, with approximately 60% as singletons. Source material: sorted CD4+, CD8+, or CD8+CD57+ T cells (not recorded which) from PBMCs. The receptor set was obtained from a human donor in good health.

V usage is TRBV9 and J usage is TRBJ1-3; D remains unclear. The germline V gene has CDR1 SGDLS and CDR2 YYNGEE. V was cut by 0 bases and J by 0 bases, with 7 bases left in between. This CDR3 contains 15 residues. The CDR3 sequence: CASSVAVNSGNTIYF. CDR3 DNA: TGTGCCAGCAGCGTAGCAGTAAACTCTGGAAACACCATATATTTT.

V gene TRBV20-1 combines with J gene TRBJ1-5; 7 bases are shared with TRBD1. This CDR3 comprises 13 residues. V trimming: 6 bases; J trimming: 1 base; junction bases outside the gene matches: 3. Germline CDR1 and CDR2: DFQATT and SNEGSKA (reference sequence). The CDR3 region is CSAGTDSNQPQHF. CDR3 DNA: TGCAGTGCAGGGACAGACAGCAATCAGCCCCAGCATTTT.

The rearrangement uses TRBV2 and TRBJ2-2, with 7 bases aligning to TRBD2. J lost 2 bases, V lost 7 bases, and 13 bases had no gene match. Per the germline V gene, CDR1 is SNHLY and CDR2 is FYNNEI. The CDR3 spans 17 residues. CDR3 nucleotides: TGTGCCAGCACCAGGACTATGGCGGGAGTCAACACCGGGGAGCTGTTTTTT. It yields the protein CASTRTMAGVNTGELFF.

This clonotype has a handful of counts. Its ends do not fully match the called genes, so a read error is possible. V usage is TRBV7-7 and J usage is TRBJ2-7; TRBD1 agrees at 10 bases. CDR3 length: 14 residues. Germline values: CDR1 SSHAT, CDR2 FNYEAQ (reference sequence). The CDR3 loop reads CASSLDRGTSEQYF. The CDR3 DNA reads TGTGCTAGCAGCTTGGACAGGGGGACCTCCGAGCAGTACTTC.

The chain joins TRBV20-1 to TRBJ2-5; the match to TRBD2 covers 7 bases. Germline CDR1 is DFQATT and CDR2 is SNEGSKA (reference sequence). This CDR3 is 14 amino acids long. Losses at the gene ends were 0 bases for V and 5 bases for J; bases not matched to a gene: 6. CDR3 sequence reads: CSARDQFGRETQYF. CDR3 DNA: TGCAGTGCTAGAGATCAGTTCGGGAGGGAGACCCAGTACTTC.

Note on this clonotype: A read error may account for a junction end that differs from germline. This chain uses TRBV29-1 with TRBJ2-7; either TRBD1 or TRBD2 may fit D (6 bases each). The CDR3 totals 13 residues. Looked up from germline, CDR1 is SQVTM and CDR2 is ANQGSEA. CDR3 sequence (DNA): TGCAGCGTTCAAGAGGGGGGCAGCTACGAGCAGTACTTC. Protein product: CSVQEGGSYEQYF.

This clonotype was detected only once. CDR3 nucleotides: TGTGCCAGCAGCCCCCATGTGGCGGGTTCTACGCAGTATTTT. It is translated as CASSPHVAGSTQYF. The rearrangement links TRBV9 to TRBJ2-3; a possible D gene is TRBD2 (5 bases). Germline V lookup: CDR1 SGDLS, CDR2 YYNGEE. V was trimmed by 4 bases and J by 8 bases, leaving 17 bases between them. The CDR3 has 14 amino acids. The full variable domain, completed using reference TRBV9 and TRBJ2-3, is DSGVTQTPKHLITATGQRVTLRCSPRSGDLSVYWYQQSLDQGLQFLIQYYNGEERAKGNILERFSAQQFPDLHSELNLSSLELGDSALYFCASSPHVAGSTQYFGPGTRLTVL.

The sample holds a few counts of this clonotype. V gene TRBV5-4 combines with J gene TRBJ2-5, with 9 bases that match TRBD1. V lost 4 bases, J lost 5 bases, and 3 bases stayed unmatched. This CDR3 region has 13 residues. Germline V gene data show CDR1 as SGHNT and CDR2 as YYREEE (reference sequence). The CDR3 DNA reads TGTGCCAGCAGCCCCGGACAGGGGGAGACCCAGTACTTC. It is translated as CASSPGQGETQYF. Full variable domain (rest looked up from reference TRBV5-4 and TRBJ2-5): ETGVTQSPTHLIKTRGQQVTLRCSSQSGHNTVSWYQQALGQGPQFIFQYYREEENGRGNFPPRFSGLQFPNYSSELNVNALELDDSALYLCASSPGQGETQYFGPGTRLLVL.

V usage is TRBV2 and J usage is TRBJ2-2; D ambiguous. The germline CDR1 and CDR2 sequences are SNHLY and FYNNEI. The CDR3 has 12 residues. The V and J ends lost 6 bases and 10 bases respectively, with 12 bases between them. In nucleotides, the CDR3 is TGTGCCAGCAGGGAGAACCTACCGGAGCTGTTTTTT. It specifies CASRENLPELFF.

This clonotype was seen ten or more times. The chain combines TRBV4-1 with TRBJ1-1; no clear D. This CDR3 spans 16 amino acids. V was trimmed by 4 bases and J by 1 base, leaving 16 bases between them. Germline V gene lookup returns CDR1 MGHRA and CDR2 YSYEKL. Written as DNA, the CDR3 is TGCGCCAGCAGCCCCTCGGGATCCAGAACGAACACTGAAGCTTTCTTT. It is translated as CASSPSGSRTNTEAFF.

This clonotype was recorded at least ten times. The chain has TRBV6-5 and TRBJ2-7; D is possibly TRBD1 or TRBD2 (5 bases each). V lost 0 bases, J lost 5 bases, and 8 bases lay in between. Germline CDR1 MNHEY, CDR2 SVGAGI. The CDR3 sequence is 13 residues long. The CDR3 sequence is CASSYSGENEQYF. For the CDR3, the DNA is TGTGCCAGCAGTTACTCAGGGGAGAACGAGCAGTACTTC.

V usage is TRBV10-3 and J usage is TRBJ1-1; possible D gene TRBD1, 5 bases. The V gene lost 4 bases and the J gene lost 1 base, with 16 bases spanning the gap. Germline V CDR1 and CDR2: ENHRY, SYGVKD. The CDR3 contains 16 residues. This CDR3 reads CAISGGGGFRNTEAFF. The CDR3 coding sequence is TGTGCCATCAGTGGGGGGGGAGGGTTTAGGAACACTGAAGCTTTCTTT.

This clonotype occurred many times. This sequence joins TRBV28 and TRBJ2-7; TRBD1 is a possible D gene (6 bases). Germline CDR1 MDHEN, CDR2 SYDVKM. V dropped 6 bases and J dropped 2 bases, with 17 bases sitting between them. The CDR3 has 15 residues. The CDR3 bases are TGTGCCAGCAGCCCGACCGGGACACCTACCTACGAGCAGTACTTC. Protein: CASSPTGTPTYEQYF.

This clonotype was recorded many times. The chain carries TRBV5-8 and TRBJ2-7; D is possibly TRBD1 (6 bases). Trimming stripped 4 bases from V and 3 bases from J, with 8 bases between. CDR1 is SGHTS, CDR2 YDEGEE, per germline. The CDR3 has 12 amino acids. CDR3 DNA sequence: TGTGCCAGCAGCGAGGGACACTACGAGCAGTACTTC. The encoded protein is CASSEGHYEQYF.

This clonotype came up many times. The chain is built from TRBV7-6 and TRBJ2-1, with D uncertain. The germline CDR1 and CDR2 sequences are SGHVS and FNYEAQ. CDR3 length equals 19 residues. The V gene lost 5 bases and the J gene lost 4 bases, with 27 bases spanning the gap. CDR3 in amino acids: CASSPPGTTPYLTYNEQFF. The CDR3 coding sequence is TGTGCCAGCAGCCCACCCGGCACGACCCCCTACTTAACTTACAATGAGCAGTTCTTC. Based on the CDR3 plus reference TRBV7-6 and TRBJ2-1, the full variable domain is GAGVSQSPRYKVTKRGQDVALRCDPISGHVSLYWYRQALGQGPEFLTYFNYEAQQDKSGLPNDRFSAERPEGSISTLTIQRTEQRDSAMYRCASSPPGTTPYLTYNEQFFGPGTRLTVL.

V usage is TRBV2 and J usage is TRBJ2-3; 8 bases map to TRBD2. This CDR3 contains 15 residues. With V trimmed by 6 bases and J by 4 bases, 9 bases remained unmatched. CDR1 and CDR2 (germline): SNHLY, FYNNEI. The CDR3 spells CASSLVTGGPDTQYF. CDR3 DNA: TGTGCCAGCAGCCTCGTTACGGGAGGGCCAGATACGCAGTATTTT.

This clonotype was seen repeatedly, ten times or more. As DNA, the CDR3 is TGCAGTGCTAACCCCGGGACAGGCGTCTACGAGCAGTACTTC. This gives the protein CSANPGTGVYEQYF. The rearrangement uses TRBV20-1 and TRBJ2-7; 8 bases align to TRBD1. The V and J ends lost 4 bases and 3 bases, in that order; junction bases with no gene match: 8. CDR3 size: 14 residues. The germline CDR1 and CDR2 sequences are DFQATT and SNEGSKA (reference sequence).

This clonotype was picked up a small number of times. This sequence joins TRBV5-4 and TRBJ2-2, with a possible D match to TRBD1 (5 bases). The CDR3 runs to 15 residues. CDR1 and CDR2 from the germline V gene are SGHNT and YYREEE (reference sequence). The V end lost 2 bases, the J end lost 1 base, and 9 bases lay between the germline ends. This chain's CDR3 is CASSLTGWNTGELFF. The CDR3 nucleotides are TGTGCCAGCAGCTTAACAGGATGGAACACCGGGGAGCTGTTTTTT.

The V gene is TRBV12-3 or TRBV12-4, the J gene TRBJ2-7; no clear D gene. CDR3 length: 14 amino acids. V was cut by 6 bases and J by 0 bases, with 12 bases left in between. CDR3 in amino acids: CASSVGYHSYEQYF. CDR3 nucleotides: TGTGCCAGCAGCGTAGGGTATCACTCCTACGAGCAGTACTTC.

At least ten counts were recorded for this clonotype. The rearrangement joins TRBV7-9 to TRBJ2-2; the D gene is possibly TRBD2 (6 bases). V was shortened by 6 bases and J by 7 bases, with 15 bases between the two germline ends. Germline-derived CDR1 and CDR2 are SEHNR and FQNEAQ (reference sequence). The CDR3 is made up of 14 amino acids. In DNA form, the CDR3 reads TGTGCCAGCAGGCGGCTCGGGAGTAGCGGGGAGCTGTTTTTT. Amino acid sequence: CASRRLGSSGELFF.

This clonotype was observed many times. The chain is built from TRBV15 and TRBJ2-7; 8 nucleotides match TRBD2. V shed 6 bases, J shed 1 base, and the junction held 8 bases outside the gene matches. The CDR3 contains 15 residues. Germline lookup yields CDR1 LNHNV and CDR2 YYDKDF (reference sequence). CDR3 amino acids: CATSIGRAVSYEQYF. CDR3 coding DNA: TGTGCCACCAGTATCGGGAGGGCCGTGTCCTACGAGCAGTACTTC.

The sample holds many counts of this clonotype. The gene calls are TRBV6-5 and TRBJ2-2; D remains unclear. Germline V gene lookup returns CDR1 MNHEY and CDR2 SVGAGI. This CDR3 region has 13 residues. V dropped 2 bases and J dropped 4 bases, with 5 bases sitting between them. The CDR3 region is CASSYTTTGELFF. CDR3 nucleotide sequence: TGTGCCAGCAGTTACACTACCACCGGGGAGCTGTTTTTT.

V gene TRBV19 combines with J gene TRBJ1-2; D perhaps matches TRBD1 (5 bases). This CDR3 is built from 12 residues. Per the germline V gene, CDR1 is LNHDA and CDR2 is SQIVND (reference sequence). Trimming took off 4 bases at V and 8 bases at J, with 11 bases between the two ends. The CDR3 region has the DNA TGTGCCAGTAGTAGGGACCATCTGGGCTACACCTTC. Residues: CASSRDHLGYTF.

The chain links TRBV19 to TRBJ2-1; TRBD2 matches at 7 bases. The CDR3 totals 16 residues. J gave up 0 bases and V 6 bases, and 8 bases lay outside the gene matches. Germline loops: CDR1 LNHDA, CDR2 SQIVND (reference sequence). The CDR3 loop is CASSSDGGGSYNEQFF. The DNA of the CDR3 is TGTGCCAGTAGCTCTGACGGCGGGGGCTCCTACAATGAGCAGTTCTTC.

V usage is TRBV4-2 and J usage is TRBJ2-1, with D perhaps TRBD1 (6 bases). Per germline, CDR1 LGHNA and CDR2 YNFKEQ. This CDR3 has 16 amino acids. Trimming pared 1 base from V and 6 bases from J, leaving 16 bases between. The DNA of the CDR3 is TGTGCCAGCAGCCAAGGGGGCTGGACAGTCTCCAATGAGCAGTTCTTC. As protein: CASSQGGWTVSNEQFF.

The CDR3 coding sequence is TGCAGTGCTCCCCCGCTGGGCGATACGCAGTATTTT. This codes for CSAPPLGDTQYF. The rearrangement links TRBV20-1 to TRBJ2-3; D is ambiguous. The length of the CDR3 is 12 residues. The V gene's germline CDR1 is DFQATT and CDR2 SNEGSKA (reference sequence). Trimming shortened V by 5 bases and J by 6 bases, and 12 bases separated the two germline ends.

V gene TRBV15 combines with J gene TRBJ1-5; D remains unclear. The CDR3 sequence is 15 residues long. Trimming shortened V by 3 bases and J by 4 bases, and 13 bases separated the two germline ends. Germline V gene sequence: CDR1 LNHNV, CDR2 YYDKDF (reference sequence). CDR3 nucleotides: TGTGCCACCAGCAGGGGGAGGTCTGGAAATCAGCCCCAGCATTTT. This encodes CATSRGRSGNQPQHF.

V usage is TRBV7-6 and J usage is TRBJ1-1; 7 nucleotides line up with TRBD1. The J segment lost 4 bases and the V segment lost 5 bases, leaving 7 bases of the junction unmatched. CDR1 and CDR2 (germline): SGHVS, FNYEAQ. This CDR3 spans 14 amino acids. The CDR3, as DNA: TGTGCCAGCAGCCCCGGCGAGGGGGCCACTGAAGCTTTCTTT. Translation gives CASSPGEGATEAFF.

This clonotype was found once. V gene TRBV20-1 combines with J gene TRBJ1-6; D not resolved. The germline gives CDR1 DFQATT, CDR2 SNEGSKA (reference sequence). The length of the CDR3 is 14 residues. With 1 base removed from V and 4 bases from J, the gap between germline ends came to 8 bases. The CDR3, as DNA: TGCAGTGCTAGAGGAGGCTTATATAATTCACCCCTCCACTTT. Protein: CSARGGLYNSPLHF.

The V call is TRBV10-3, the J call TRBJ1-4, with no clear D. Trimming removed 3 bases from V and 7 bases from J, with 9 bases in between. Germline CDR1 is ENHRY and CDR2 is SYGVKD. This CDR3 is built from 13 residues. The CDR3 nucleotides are TGTGCCATCAGTGATTACAGTCGTGAAAAACTGTTTTTT. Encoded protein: CAISDYSREKLFF.